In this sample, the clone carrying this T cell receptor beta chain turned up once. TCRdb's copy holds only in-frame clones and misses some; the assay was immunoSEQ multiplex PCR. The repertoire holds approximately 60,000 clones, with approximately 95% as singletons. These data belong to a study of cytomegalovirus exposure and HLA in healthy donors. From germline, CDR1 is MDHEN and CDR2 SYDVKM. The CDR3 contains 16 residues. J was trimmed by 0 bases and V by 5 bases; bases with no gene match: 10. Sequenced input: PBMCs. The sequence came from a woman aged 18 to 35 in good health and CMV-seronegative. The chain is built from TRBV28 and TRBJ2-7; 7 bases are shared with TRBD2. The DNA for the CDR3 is TGTGCCAGCAGTGCCCTGAGCGGGGTGAGCTCCTACGAGCAGTACGTC. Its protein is CASSALSGVSSYEQYV.